The 28 T cell receptor beta chains listed next were all sequenced from one sample in a study of T-cell reconstitution after alpha-beta-depleted transplantation in children. It was with unique molecular identifiers that the TCRbeta library was prepared. TCRdb reprocessed the PCR reads with MiXCR, giving one entry per CDR3 protein. The sample lists approximately 630,000 distinct CDR3 sequences; around 12% were seen once. The sequences come from PBMCs, collected before TCRalphabeta/CD19-depleted stem cell transplant. Source of these receptors: a girl aged 2 to 10 with congenital amegakaryocytic thrombocytopenia, due to receive a stem cell transplant.

This clonotype came up many times. CDR3 in amino acids: CSARSSPGELFF. As DNA, the CDR3 is TGCAGTGCTAGATCTAGCCCCGGGGAGCTGTTTTTT. The chain recombines TRBV20-1 with TRBJ2-2, with a weak D call TRBD2 (5 bases). This CDR3 spans 12 amino acids. V shed 2 bases and J shed 6 bases, with 7 bases lying between them. Germline V gene data show CDR1 as DFQATT and CDR2 as SNEGSKA (reference sequence).

This clonotype has at least ten counts. The chain employs TRBV10-3 and TRBJ2-5; D is unresolved. With 4 bases removed from V and 5 bases from J, the gap between germline ends came to 5 bases. CDR3 length equals 11 residues. The V gene's germline CDR1 is ENHRY and CDR2 SYGVKD. In DNA, the CDR3 is TGTGCCATCAGTGCGGGCGAGACCCAGTACTTC. Residues: CAISAGETQYF.

Many counts were recorded for this clonotype. In nucleotides, the CDR3 is TGCGCCAGCAGCTTGTTGGGCGAGACCACAGATACGCAGTATTTT. Translated: CASSLLGETTDTQYF. The chain carries TRBV5-1 and TRBJ2-3; D is ambiguous. Germline CDR1 and CDR2: SGHRS and YFSETQ. Trimming took 1 base from V and 2 from J, leaving 11 bases between them. The CDR3 runs to 15 residues.

This clonotype was detected many times. V and J are TRBV11-2 and TRBJ2-1; D is unclear. Germline V gives CDR1 SGHAT, CDR2 FQNNGV. The CDR3 is 13 amino acids. Trimming shortened V by 1 base and J by 6 bases, and 7 bases separated the two germline ends. The DNA for the CDR3 is TGTGCCAGCAGCTTAGGGTCCCTCAATGAGCAGTTCTTC. Amino acid sequence: CASSLGSLNEQFF.

About this clonotype: One end of the junction varies from germline; a read error may be responsible. This chain joins TRBV5-1 and TRBJ1-2; a weak D match, TRBD1 (6 bases). Per germline, CDR1 SGHRS and CDR2 YFSETQ. CDR3 length: 16 residues. The CDR3 here is CACSLEGDKRFYGYTF. The CDR3 DNA reads TGCGCCTGCAGCTTGGAGGGGGACAAAAGATTCTATGGCTACACCTTC.

This clonotype appeared a few times. The chain couples TRBV28 to TRBJ2-7; 12 bases fit TRBD2. CDR3 size: 14 residues. Germline V gene lookup returns CDR1 MDHEN and CDR2 SYDVKM. V lost 5 bases, J lost 6 bases, and 5 bases stayed unmatched. CDR3 sequence (DNA): TGTGCCAGCAGTCCAGGGACTAGCGGGTCCGAGCAGTACTTC. This gives the protein CASSPGTSGSEQYF.

The chain carries TRBV15 and TRBJ2-6; unclear D gene. Germline CDR1 LNHNV, CDR2 YYDKDF (reference sequence). The length of the CDR3 is 14 residues. Trimming left V 5 bases short and J 0 bases short, with 5 bases between. CDR3 bases: TGTGCCACCAGCGGACGCTCTGGGGCCAACGTCCTGACTTTC. Residues: CATSGRSGANVLTF.

This clonotype was found a few times. The CDR3 region is CASSGPGDPNTGELFF. The CDR3 DNA reads as TGTGCCAGCAGCGGCCCTGGGGACCCGAACACCGGGGAGCTGTTTTTT. The rearrangement links TRBV6-1 to TRBJ2-2, with D possibly called TRBD1 or TRBD2 (5 bases each). V was clipped by 6 bases and J by 0 bases, with 14 bases between them. This CDR3 spans 16 amino acids. The V gene's germline CDR1 is MNHNS and CDR2 SASEGT.

This rearrangement joins TRBV10-2 to TRBJ1-1; 8 bases are a match to TRBD1. This CDR3 spans 16 amino acids. V shed 3 bases, J shed 2 bases, and the junction held 8 bases outside the gene matches. Germline CDR1 WSHSY, CDR2 SAAADI. The CDR3 DNA reads TGCGCCAGCAGTGATCCCCCACAGGGGGATAACACTGAAGCTTTCTTT. Translation gives CASSDPPQGDNTEAFF.

This clonotype was seen repeatedly, ten times or more. This CDR3 is CSARKREEGSYNEQFF. In nucleotides, the CDR3 is TGCAGTGCTAGAAAAAGAGAGGAGGGCTCCTACAATGAGCAGTTCTTC. The V and J genes are TRBV20-1 and TRBJ2-1; D is possibly TRBD2 (6 bases). The CDR3 is made up of 16 amino acids. V lost 2 bases, J lost 0 bases, and 14 bases lay in between. Germline V gene lookup returns CDR1 DFQATT and CDR2 SNEGSKA (reference sequence).

This clonotype was seen at least ten times. The V gene is TRBV12-3 or TRBV12-4, the J gene TRBJ2-1; 7 bases fit TRBD2. Unmatched junction bases numbered 11, after V lost 6 bases and J lost 9 bases. The length of the CDR3 is 14 residues. The CDR3 nucleotides are TGTGCCAGCAGCTCTAGGGGCGGGAGTGGTGAGCAGTTCTTC. Residues: CASSSRGGSGEQFF.

This clonotype has more than one count but fewer than ten. The DNA of the CDR3 is TGTGCCAGCAGCTTAATGGGACCGAGGGGGGAGCTGTTTTTT. Residues: CASSLMGPRGELFF. The V call is TRBV7-3, the J call TRBJ2-2; TRBD1 or TRBD2 may be the D gene (5 bases each). This CDR3 comprises 14 residues. Trimming pared 1 base from V and 8 bases from J, leaving 11 bases between. Germline V lookup: CDR1 SGHTA, CDR2 FQGTGA.

In its sample, this clonotype was seen many times. J is TRBJ1-1 and V is TRBV27; D uncertain. V was clipped by 7 bases and J by 0 bases, with 21 bases between them. The CDR3 has 17 residues. CDR1 is MNHEY and CDR2 is SMNVEV in the germline V gene (reference sequence). The chain's CDR3 is CASKIKGGPSLNTEAFF. The CDR3 DNA is TGTGCCAGCAAAATCAAGGGAGGGCCCAGTCTGAACACTGAAGCTTTCTTT.

This clonotype was counted at least ten times. The chain recombines TRBV12-5 with TRBJ1-5; 7 nucleotides agree with TRBD1. V was clipped by 0 bases and J by 6 bases; unmatched bases: 8. Germline assignment: CDR1 LGHNT and CDR2 FRNRAP. The CDR3 runs to 16 residues. Here the CDR3 reads CASGLVQEGARQPQHF. The CDR3 bases are TGTGCTAGTGGTTTGGTACAGGAGGGGGCACGTCAGCCCCAGCATTTT.

This chain uses TRBV10-2 with TRBJ2-4; TRBD2 agrees at 7 bases. V trimming: 6 bases; J trimming: 6 bases; junction bases outside the gene matches: 8. The CDR3 length is 14 residues. Germline loops: CDR1 WSHSY, CDR2 SAAADI. The CDR3 protein is CASRGAPGGNIQYF. DNA for the CDR3: TGCGCCAGCAGGGGCGCCCCGGGAGGAAACATTCAGTACTTC.

This clonotype was picked up a small number of times. V gene TRBV5-1 combines with J gene TRBJ1-1, with a weak D call TRBD1 (6 bases). The ends were cut back, 0 bases at V and 5 bases at J, with 14 bases in the middle. The CDR3 contains 15 residues. The V gene's germline CDR1 is SGHRS and CDR2 YFSETQ. The CDR3 is CASSLAGGAGTEAFF. CDR3 bases: TGCGCCAGCAGCTTGGCCGGGGGGGCGGGGACTGAAGCTTTCTTT.

This clonotype was counted ten times or more. The gene calls are TRBV28 and TRBJ1-2; D remains unclear. Trimming cost V 7 bases and J 7 bases, with 16 bases left between them. CDR3 length: 13 residues. CDR1 is MDHEN, CDR2 SYDVKM, per germline. CDR3 sequence reads: CASTTREGGGYTF. The DNA for the CDR3 is TGTGCCAGCACCACCCGTGAGGGCGGTGGCTACACCTTC.

The sample holds many counts of this clonotype. The J gene is TRBJ2-5, the V gene TRBV20-1; D not certain. CDR3 length: 16 residues. Per germline, CDR1 DFQATT and CDR2 SNEGSKA (reference sequence). Trimming shortened V by 2 bases and J by 5 bases, and 21 bases separated the two germline ends. CDR3 nucleotides: TGCAGTGCTAGATCCCCCGTGACGAGCCGGAAGGAGACCCAGTACTTC. It translates to CSARSPVTSRKETQYF.

In this sample, this clonotype turned up many times. V gene TRBV3-1 combines with J gene TRBJ2-1, with D possibly being TRBD2 (5 bases). The CDR3 spans 13 residues. V was trimmed by 4 bases and J by 4 bases, leaving 8 bases between them. Germline lookup yields CDR1 LGHDT and CDR2 YNNKEL (reference sequence). DNA for the CDR3: TGTGCCAGCAGCCTACTAGAATACAATGAGCAGTTCTTC. This translates into CASSLLEYNEQFF.

This chain connects TRBV5-1 to TRBJ2-1, with 11 bases that match TRBD2. Germline CDR1 reads SGHRS; CDR2 reads YFSETQ. Trimming at V came to 6 bases and at J to 7 bases, leaving 12 bases not matched to a gene. The CDR3 runs 16 residues. As DNA, the CDR3 is TGCGCCAGCACAAAGGCTAGCGGGAGGTTTCTTAATGAGCAGTTCTTC. It encodes CASTKASGRFLNEQFF.

This clonotype has a count of ten or more. V and J are TRBV10-3 and TRBJ2-1, with 12 bases that match TRBD2. The CDR3 has 16 amino acids. Germline loops: CDR1 ENHRY, CDR2 SYGVKD. Losses at the gene ends were 4 bases for V and 2 bases for J; bases not matched to a gene: 3. CDR3 in amino acids: CAISARLAGAYNEQFF. The CDR3 nucleotides are TGTGCCATCAGTGCCAGACTAGCGGGAGCCTACAATGAGCAGTTCTTC.

In its sample, this clonotype was seen many times. The rearrangement uses TRBV29-1 and TRBJ1-1, with D perhaps matching TRBD1 (5 bases). Germline values: CDR1 SQVTM, CDR2 ANQGSEA. The CDR3 has 10 amino acids. The germline V and J ends were trimmed by 7 bases and 9 bases, with 12 bases remaining between them. The CDR3 DNA is TGCAGCGCAATGACAGTGCAAGCTTTCTTT. Translated, it gives CSAMTVQAFF.

A few counts support this clonotype. The chain carries TRBV5-1 and TRBJ2-2; TRBD1 aligns across 9 bases. Germline CDR1 and CDR2: SGHRS and YFSETQ. This CDR3 is 17 amino acids long. V gave up 4 bases and J gave up 6 bases; unmatched junction bases: 13. The CDR3 region has the DNA TGCGCCAGCAGCCCGAGGGACAGGGTCGATCGTTCCGGGGAGCTGTTTTTT. This sequence encodes CASSPRDRVDRSGELFF.

Ten or more counts support this clonotype. The DNA for the CDR3 is TGTGCCAGCGGGTTAGCGGGAGCTGAGCAGTTCTTC. Translation: CASGLAGAEQFF. The rearrangement joins TRBV12-3 or TRBV12-4 to TRBJ2-1; 9 bases match TRBD2. V shed 8 bases, J shed 9 bases, and the junction held 5 bases outside the gene matches. This CDR3 contains 12 residues.

This clonotype was seen only a few times. The chain links TRBV18 to TRBJ1-2; D is unclear. The CDR3 sequence is 15 residues long. The V gene's germline CDR1 is KGHSH and CDR2 LQKENI. Trimming cost V 0 bases and J 7 bases, with 15 bases left between them. The CDR3 DNA follows: TGTGCCAGCTCACCACCCGGGCGCCCCGTGGTTGGCTACACCTTC. It yields the protein CASSPPGRPVVGYTF.

This clonotype was observed a few times. The chain recombines TRBV5-1 with TRBJ2-7; possible D gene TRBD1, 8 bases. CDR3 length: 15 amino acids. Deletions cut 3 bases from V and 2 bases from J, with 15 bases between. Germline-derived CDR1 and CDR2 are SGHRS and YFSETQ. CDR3 coding DNA: TGCGCCAGCAGCTCCGGACAGGGACTAACCTACGAGCAGTACTTC. The encoded protein is CASSSGQGLTYEQYF.

V and J are TRBV28 and TRBJ2-5; D uncertain. Germline loops: CDR1 MDHEN, CDR2 SYDVKM. The germline V and J ends were trimmed by 6 bases and 1 base, with 9 bases remaining between them. CDR3 length: 13 residues. CDR3 residues: CASSLSIQETQYF. For the CDR3, the DNA is TGTGCCAGCAGCCTTAGCATCCAAGAGACCCAGTACTTC.

The chain carries TRBV5-1 and TRBJ1-2; 7 bases are a match to TRBD1. The CDR3 sequence is 16 residues long. Germline assignment: CDR1 SGHRS and CDR2 YFSETQ. V lost 2 bases and J lost 8; bases outside the gene matches: 15. The CDR3 DNA is TGCGCCAGCAGCTTATCCGGGACAGCGGGGATTGAGGGCTACACCTTC. This sequence encodes CASSLSGTAGIEGYTF.